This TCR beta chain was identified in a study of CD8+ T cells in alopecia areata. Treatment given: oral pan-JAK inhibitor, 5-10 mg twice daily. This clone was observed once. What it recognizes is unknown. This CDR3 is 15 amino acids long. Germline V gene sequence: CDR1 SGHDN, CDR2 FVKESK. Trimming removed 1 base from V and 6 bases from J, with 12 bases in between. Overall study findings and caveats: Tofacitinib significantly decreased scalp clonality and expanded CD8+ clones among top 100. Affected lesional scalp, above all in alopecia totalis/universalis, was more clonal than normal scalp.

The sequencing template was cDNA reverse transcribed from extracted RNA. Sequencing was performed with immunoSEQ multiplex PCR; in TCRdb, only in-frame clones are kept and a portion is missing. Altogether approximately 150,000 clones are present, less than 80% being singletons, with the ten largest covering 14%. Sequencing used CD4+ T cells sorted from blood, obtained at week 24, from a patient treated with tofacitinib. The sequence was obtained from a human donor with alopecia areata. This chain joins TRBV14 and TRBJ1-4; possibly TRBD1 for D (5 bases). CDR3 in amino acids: CASSQVQGMHEKLFF. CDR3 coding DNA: TGTGCCAGCAGCCAAGTGCAGGGAATGCATGAAAAACTGTTTTTT.